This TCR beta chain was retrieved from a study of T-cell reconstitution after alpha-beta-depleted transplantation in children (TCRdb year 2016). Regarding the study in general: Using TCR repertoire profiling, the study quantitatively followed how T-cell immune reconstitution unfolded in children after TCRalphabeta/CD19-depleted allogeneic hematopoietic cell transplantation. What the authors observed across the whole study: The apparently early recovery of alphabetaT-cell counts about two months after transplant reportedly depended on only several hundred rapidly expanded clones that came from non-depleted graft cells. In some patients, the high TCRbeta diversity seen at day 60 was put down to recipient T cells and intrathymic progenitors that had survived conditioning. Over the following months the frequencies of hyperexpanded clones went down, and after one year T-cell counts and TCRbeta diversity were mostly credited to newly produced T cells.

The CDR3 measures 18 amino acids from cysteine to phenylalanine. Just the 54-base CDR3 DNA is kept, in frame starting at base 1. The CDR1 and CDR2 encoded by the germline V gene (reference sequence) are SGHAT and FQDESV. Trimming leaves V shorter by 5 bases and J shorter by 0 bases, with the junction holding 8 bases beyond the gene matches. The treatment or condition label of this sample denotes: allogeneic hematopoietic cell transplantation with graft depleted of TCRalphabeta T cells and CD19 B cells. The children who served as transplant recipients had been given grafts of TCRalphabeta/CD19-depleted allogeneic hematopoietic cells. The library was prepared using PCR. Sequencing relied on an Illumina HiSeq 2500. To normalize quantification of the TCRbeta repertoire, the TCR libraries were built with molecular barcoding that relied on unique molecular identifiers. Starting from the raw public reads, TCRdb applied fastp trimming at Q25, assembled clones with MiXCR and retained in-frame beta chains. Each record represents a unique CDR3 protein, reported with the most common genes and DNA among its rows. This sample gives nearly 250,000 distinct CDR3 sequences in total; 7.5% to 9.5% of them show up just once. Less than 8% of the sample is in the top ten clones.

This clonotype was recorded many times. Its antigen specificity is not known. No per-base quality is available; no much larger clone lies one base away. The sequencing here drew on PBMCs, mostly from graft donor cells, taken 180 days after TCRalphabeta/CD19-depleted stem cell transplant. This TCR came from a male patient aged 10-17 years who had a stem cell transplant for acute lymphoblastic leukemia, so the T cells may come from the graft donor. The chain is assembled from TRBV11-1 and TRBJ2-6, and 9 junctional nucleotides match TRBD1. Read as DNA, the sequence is TGTGCCAGCAGCCCGGGCCCGGGACAGGGCTCTGGGGCCAACGTCCTGACTTTC. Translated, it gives CASSPGPGQGSGANVLTF. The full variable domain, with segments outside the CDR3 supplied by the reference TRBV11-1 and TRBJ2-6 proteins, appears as EAEVAQSPRYKITEKSQAVAFWCDPISGHATLYWYRQILGQGPELLVQFQDESVVDDSQLPKDRFSAERLKGVDSTLKIQPAELGDSAMYLCASSPGPGQGSGANVLTFGAGSRLTVL.